Each of the 22 T cell receptor beta chains below was sequenced from the same sample in a study of T cell responses to AZD1222 COVID-19 vaccine. TCRdb's copy holds only in-frame clones and misses some; the assay was immunoSEQ multiplex PCR. Among 130,000 to 150,000 clones listed, around nine tenths were seen once. Material: peripheral blood, obtained on day 0 of AZD1222 vaccination. The receptors shown here come from an adult in good health.

The CDR3 protein is CASGFGLNTEAFF. In DNA, the CDR3 is TGCGCCAGCGGCTTTGGGCTCAACACTGAAGCTTTCTTT. The chain links TRBV4-3 to TRBJ1-1; no clear D gene. V gave up 8 bases and J gave up 2 bases, with 12 bases separating them. In germline, CDR1 is LGHNA, CDR2 YSLEER. This CDR3 has 13 amino acids.

The chain combines TRBV5-4 with TRBJ2-2; 8 bases map to TRBD2. The junction had 4 bases not matched to a gene; V was cut back by 2 bases and J by 10 bases. CDR3 length: 13 amino acids. The V gene's germline CDR1 is SGHNT and CDR2 YYREEE (reference sequence). CDR3 loop: CASSFSRGVELFF. DNA of the CDR3: TGTGCCAGCAGCTTTTCGCGGGGGGTGGAGCTGTTTTTT.

This clone appeared a single time. The chain carries TRBV7-6 and TRBJ2-3, with 14 bases matching TRBD2. From germline, CDR1 is SGHVS and CDR2 FNYEAQ. The CDR3 length is 18 residues. Germline trimming cut 1 base from V and 0 bases from J; bases unmatched to any gene: 3. CDR3: CASSLGLAGGLSTDTQYF. DNA of the CDR3: TGTGCCAGCAGCTTAGGACTAGCGGGAGGGCTGAGCACAGATACGCAGTATTTT.

The V and J genes are TRBV7-2 and TRBJ1-3, with D unclear. CDR1 is SGHTA and CDR2 is FQGNSA in the germline V gene. This CDR3 has 12 residues. V was clipped by 2 bases and J by 4 bases, with 3 bases between them. The chain's CDR3 is CASSLRGNTIYF. DNA of the CDR3: TGTGCCAGCAGCTTAAGGGGAAACACCATATATTTT.

The chain links TRBV11-2 to TRBJ2-7, with 11 bases lining up with TRBD1. CDR1 and CDR2 (germline): SGHAT, FQNNGV. V was pared by 2 bases and J by 6 bases, with 6 bases of the junction left unmatched. CDR3 length equals 15 residues. The CDR3 region is CASSLSRTGGFEQYF. Here the CDR3 DNA reads TGTGCCAGCAGCTTATCCCGGACAGGGGGCTTCGAGCAGTACTTC.

The V and J genes are TRBV24-1 and TRBJ1-1, with TRBD1 identical over 7 bases. Germline-derived CDR1 and CDR2 are KGHDR and SFDVKD. The junction had 34 bases not matched to a gene; V was cut back by 8 bases and J by 11 bases. The CDR3 extends over 20 amino acids. The CDR3 DNA reads as TGTGCCACCATCCGCGGGACAGCCTCGATTATCGGACAGCCTCGATTATCGGCTTTCTTT. Its translation: CATIRGTASIIGQPRLSAFF.

The chain links TRBV7-3 to TRBJ1-1, with no clear D. V shed 5 bases and J shed 0 bases, with 7 bases lying between them. Germline V gene sequence: CDR1 SGHTA, CDR2 FQGTGA. The CDR3 runs to 13 residues. DNA of the CDR3: TGTGCCAGCAGCCCATCAGTGAACACTGAAGCTTTCTTT. Translation: CASSPSVNTEAFF.

The V and J genes are TRBV7-8 and TRBJ2-7; unclear D gene. V dropped 0 bases and J dropped 7 bases, with 10 bases sitting between them. CDR3 length: 13 amino acids. CDR1 is SGHVS and CDR2 is FQNEAQ in the germline V gene. CDR3 sequence (DNA): TGTGCCAGCAGCTTAGCGGGCCCCCTGGAGCAGTACTTC. Protein sequence: CASSLAGPLEQYF.

The V gene is TRBV4-3, the J gene TRBJ2-3; the D is unclear. The CDR3 extends over 13 amino acids. From germline, CDR1 is LGHNA and CDR2 YSLEER. With 0 bases removed from V and 10 bases from J, the gap between germline ends came to 11 bases. This CDR3 is CASSQETLVAQYF. CDR3 in DNA: TGCGCCAGCAGCCAAGAAACCCTAGTGGCGCAGTATTTT.

V usage is TRBV5-1 and J usage is TRBJ2-5, with 7 bases that match TRBD1. The CDR3 totals 14 residues. Per the germline V gene, CDR1 is SGHRS and CDR2 is YFSETQ. J gave up 0 bases and V 4 bases, and 3 bases lay outside the gene matches. CDR3 in DNA: TGCGCCAGCAGCAGGGACAGCCACCAAGAGACCCAGTACTTC. Residues: CASSRDSHQETQYF.

As DNA, the CDR3 is TGTGCCAGCAGCCACCTGGGGACAGGGTCCACCGGGGAGCTGTTTTTT. It is translated as CASSHLGTGSTGELFF. V and J are TRBV11-2 and TRBJ2-2; 9 bases align to TRBD1. The trim removed 5 bases at V and 4 bases at J, leaving 8 bases unmatched. Per the germline V gene, CDR1 is SGHAT and CDR2 is FQNNGV. This CDR3 has 16 amino acids.

This chain uses TRBV13 with TRBJ1-1; the D gene is possibly TRBD1 (6 bases). CDR1 is PRHDT and CDR2 is FYEKMQ in the germline V gene (reference sequence). Deletions cut 5 bases from V and 2 bases from J, with 9 bases between. The CDR3 has 13 amino acids. CDR3 sequence: CASSEGGNTEAFF. DNA of the CDR3: TGTGCCAGCAGCGAGGGGGGTAACACTGAAGCTTTCTTT.

The chain links TRBV5-1 to TRBJ2-6, with 7 bases that match TRBD1. Trimming took 0 bases from V and 3 from J; bases not matched to a gene: 6. CDR3 length: 17 amino acids. Germline CDR1 SGHRS, CDR2 YFSETQ. The CDR3 spells CASSLGQGVFGANVLTF. The CDR3 DNA reads TGCGCCAGCAGCTTGGGCCAGGGGGTCTTTGGGGCCAACGTCCTGACTTTC.

The CDR3 loop is CASSYGGGGDQPQHF. The CDR3 nucleotides read TGTGCCAGCAGTTACGGGGGAGGGGGTGATCAGCCCCAGCATTTT. The chain joins TRBV6-2 or TRBV6-3 to TRBJ1-5, with D perhaps TRBD1 (6 bases). Germline loops: CDR1 MNHEY, CDR2 SVGEGT. The CDR3 runs to 15 residues. V lost 2 bases to trimming and J lost 5 bases, with 13 bases between them.

This clone was seen only once. The rearrangement joins TRBV20-1 to TRBJ1-1, with D hard to call. V shed 5 bases and J shed 7 bases, with 11 bases lying between them. The CDR3 is 11 residues long. Looked up from germline, CDR1 is DFQATT and CDR2 is SNEGSKA (reference sequence). The DNA for the CDR3 is TGCAGTGCTTCTTTCGGTAATGAAGCTTTCTTT. It specifies CSASFGNEAFF.

The DNA of the CDR3 is TGTGCCAGCTCACCAAAGACAGGGGGCTCTGGAAACACCATATATTTT. Translating it yields CASSPKTGGSGNTIYF. The V call is TRBV18, the J call TRBJ1-3; TRBD1 matches at 9 bases. Unmatched junction bases numbered 2, after V lost 2 bases and J lost 0 bases. CDR3 size: 16 residues. Germline V gene sequence: CDR1 KGHSH, CDR2 LQKENI.

The rearrangement joins TRBV7-2 to TRBJ2-3; D is unclear. The germline V gene encodes CDR1 SGHTA and CDR2 FQGNSA. The CDR3 spans 16 residues. V was trimmed by 5 bases and J by 2 bases, leaving 17 bases between them. CDR3 loop: CASSVTVPIHTDTQYF. The CDR3 bases are TGTGCCAGCAGCGTGACGGTACCAATCCACACAGATACGCAGTATTTT.

The chain is built from TRBV9 and TRBJ2-7, with 10 bases that match TRBD1. CDR3 length: 14 residues. CDR1 is SGDLS, CDR2 YYNGEE, per germline. V trimming: 3 bases; J trimming: 7 bases; junction bases outside the gene matches: 7. As DNA, the CDR3 is TGTGCCAGCAGCGCCAGACAGGGGGCAGGGGAGCAGTACTTC. Protein: CASSARQGAGEQYF.

V usage is TRBV9 and J usage is TRBJ1-2, with TRBD1 matching 8 bases. CDR3 length equals 17 residues. Germline trimming cut 4 bases from V and 4 bases from J; bases unmatched to any gene: 15. The germline gives CDR1 SGDLS, CDR2 YYNGEE. As DNA, the CDR3 is TGTGCCAGCAGCACCCCGGCCCACAGGGGGGACCTCTATGGCTACACCTTC. Translated, it gives CASSTPAHRGDLYGYTF. The full variable domain, in which reference TRBV9 and TRBJ1-2 provide the parts outside the CDR3, is DSGVTQTPKHLITATGQRVTLRCSPRSGDLSVYWYQQSLDQGLQFLIQYYNGEERAKGNILERFSAQQFPDLHSELNLSSLELGDSALYFCASSTPAHRGDLYGYTFGSGTRLTVV.

This sequence joins TRBV21-1 and TRBJ1-2. TRBV21-1 is tagged as a pseudogene. The CDR3 contains 14 residues. The CDR3 here is CASNPRRSNYGYTF. CDR3 DNA sequence: TGTGCCAGCAACCCCCGGAGGTCGAACTATGGCTACACCTTC.

CDR3 DNA sequence: TGTGCCAGTAGTATTATCCCTAGGGCCAATCAGCCCCAGCATTTT. It yields the protein CASSIIPRANQPQHF. The chain is built from TRBV19 and TRBJ1-5, with D uncertain. CDR3 length: 15 amino acids. CDR1 LNHDA and CDR2 SQIVND come from the germline V gene (reference sequence). The V end was cut by 3 bases, the J end by 3 bases, with 12 bases between.

The chain has TRBV9 and TRBJ2-7; 8 bases agree with TRBD1. The CDR3 length is 15 residues. The V and J ends lost 2 bases and 7 bases, in that order; junction bases with no gene match: 11. CDR1 is SGDLS and CDR2 is YYNGEE in the germline V gene. CDR3 amino acids: CASSVRDRSAGEQYF. Written as DNA, the CDR3 is TGTGCCAGCAGCGTTAGGGACAGGAGTGCTGGTGAGCAGTACTTC.